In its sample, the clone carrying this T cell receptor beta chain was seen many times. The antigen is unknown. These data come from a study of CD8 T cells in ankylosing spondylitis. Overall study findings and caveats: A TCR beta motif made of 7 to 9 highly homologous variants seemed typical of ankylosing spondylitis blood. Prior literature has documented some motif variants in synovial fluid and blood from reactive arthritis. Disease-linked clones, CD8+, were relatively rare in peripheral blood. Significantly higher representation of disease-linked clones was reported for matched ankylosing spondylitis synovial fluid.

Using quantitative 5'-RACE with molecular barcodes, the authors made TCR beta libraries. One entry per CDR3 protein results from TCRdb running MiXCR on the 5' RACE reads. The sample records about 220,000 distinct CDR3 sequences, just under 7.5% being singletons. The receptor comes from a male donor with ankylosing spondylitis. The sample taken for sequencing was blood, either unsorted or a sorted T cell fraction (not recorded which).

This CDR3 reads CASSTRDSVYTEAFF. CDR3 DNA: TGCGCCAGCAGTACCCGGGACAGTGTTTACACTGAAGCTTTCTTT. The genes are TRBV4-3 and TRBJ1-1, with 7 bases lining up with TRBD1. V dropped 6 bases and J dropped 3; count of bases not matched to a gene: 10. The CDR3 contains 15 residues. Germline V lookup: CDR1 LGHNA, CDR2 YSLEER.